This note documents a single TCR beta chain sequence. The antigen is unknown. A clone one base away is much larger, so this may be a read error. The sample originates from a study of shared clonotypes between healthy human individuals. General study results and limits: What rarefaction showed was incomplete sorted-subset sequencing despite large depth. Non-shared clonotypes displayed generation probabilities falling below those of clonotypes present in all four donors.

There were no recent acute infections or vaccinations among the donors, who were healthy HIV-negative adults. TCRdb's table, derived via immunoSEQ multiplex PCR, lists solely in-frame clones and lacks some. The sample has around 120,000 clones; about 72% are singletons. This CDR3 region has 16 residues. Sequenced input: memory CD8+ T cells sorted from blood. Stated subset: CD45RO+ cells pooled with CCR7-negative TemRA cells. This clonotype was obtained from a young woman in good health. The genes are TRBV1 and TRBJ2-7; TRBD2 is taken as the D call from the table, unchecked against the DNA. TRBV1 is described as a pseudogene. CDR3 nucleotide sequence: TGCGCCAGCAGCCAAGGACTAGCGGTTTCATCCTACGAGCAGTACTTC. Residues: CASSQGLAVSSYEQYF.